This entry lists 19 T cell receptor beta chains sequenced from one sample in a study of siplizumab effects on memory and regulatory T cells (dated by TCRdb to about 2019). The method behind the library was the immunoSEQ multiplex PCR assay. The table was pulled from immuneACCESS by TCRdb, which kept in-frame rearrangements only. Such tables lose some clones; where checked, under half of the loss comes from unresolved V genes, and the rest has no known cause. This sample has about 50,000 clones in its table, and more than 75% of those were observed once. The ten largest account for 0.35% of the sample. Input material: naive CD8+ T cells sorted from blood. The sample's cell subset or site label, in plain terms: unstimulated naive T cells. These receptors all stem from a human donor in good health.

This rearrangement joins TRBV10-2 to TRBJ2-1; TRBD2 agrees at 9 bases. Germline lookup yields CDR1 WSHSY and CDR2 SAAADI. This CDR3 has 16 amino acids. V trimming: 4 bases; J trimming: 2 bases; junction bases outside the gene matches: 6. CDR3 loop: CASSGGTSLPYNEQFF. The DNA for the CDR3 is TGCGCCAGCAGTGGGGGGACTAGCCTACCCTACAATGAGCAGTTCTTC.

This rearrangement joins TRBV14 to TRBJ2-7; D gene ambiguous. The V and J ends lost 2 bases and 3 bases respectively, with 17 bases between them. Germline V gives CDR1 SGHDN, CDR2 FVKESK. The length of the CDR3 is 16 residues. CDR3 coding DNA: TGTGCCAGCAGCCAACCATTTGGGCTGGGCCTCTACGAGCAGTACTTC. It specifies CASSQPFGLGLYEQYF.

CDR3 nucleotides: TGTGCCAGTAGTATAGGTGGGGGAGTACAGCCCCAGCATTTT. This gives the protein CASSIGGGVQPQHF. The chain links TRBV19 to TRBJ1-5, with D possibly TRBD1 on 5 matching bases. The germline V gene has CDR1 LNHDA and CDR2 SQIVND (reference sequence). V shed 1 base and J shed 7 bases, with 11 bases lying between them. This CDR3 is built from 14 residues.

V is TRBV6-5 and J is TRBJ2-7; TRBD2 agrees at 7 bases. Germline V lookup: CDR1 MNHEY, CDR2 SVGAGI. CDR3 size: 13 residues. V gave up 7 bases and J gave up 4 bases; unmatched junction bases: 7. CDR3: CASTGGISYEQYF. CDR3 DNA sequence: TGTGCCAGCACGGGGGGAATAAGTTACGAGCAGTACTTC.

CDR3 coding DNA: TGTGCCAGCAGGCGCTCGGGCAGGGGTTCCGGGGAGCTGTTTTTT. It encodes CASRRSGRGSGELFF. The genes are TRBV27 and TRBJ2-2, with TRBD1 as a possible D gene (6 bases). Trimming shortened V by 6 bases and J by 6 bases, and 17 bases separated the two germline ends. Germline V gives CDR1 MNHEY, CDR2 SMNVEV (reference sequence). The CDR3 is 15 amino acids.

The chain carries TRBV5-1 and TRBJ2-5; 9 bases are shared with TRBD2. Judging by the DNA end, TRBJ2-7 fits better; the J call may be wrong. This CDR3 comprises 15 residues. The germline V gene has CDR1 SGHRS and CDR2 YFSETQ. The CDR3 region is CASSFFLAGNYEQYF. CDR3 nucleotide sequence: TGCGCCAGCAGCTTTTTTCTAGCGGGAAATTACGAGCAGTACTTC.

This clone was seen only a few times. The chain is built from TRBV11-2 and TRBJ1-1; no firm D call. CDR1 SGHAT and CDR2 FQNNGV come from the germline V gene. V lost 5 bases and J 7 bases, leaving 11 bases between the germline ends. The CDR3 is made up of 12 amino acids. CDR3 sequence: CASSPAMFEAFF. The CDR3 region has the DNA TGTGCCAGCAGCCCGGCCATGTTTGAAGCTTTCTTT.

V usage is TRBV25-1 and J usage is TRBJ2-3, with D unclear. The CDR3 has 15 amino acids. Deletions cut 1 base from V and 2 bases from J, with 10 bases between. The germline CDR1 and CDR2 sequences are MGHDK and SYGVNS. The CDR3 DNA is TGTGCCAGCAGTGAATTAAGTCAGATCACAGATACGCAGTATTTT. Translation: CASSELSQITDTQYF.

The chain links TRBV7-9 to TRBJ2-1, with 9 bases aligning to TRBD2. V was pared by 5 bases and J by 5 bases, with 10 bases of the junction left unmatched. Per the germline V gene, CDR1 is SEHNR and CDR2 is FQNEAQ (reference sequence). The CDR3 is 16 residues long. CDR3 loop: CASSPSSGGRDNEQFF. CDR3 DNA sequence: TGTGCCAGCAGCCCCTCGAGCGGGGGGCGCGACAATGAGCAGTTCTTC.

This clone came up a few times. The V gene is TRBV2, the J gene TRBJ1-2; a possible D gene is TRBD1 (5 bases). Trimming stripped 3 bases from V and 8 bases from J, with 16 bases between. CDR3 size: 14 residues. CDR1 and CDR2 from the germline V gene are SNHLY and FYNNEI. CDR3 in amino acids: CASSDYVGLRGYTF. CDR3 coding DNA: TGTGCCAGCAGTGATTATGTGGGGCTGAGGGGCTACACCTTC.

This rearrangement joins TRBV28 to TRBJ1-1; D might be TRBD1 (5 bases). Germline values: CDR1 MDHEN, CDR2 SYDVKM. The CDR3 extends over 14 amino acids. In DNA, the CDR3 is TGTACGGCTTCGGGGGGAATATCGAACACTGAAGCTTTCTTT. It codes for CTASGGISNTEAFF. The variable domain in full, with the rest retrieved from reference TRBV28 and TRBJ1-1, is DVKVTQSSRYLVKRTGEKVFLECVQDMDHENMFWYRQDPGLGLRLIYFSYDVKMKEKGDIPEGYSVSREKKERFSLILESASTNQTSMYLCTASGGISNTEAFFGQGTRLTVV.

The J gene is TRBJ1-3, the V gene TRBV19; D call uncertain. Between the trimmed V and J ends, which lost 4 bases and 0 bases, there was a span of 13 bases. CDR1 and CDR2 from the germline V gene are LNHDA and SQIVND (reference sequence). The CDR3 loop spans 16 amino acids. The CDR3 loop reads CASSTLDAGSGNTIYF. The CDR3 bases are TGTGCCAGTAGTACCTTGGACGCTGGCTCTGGAAACACCATATATTTT.

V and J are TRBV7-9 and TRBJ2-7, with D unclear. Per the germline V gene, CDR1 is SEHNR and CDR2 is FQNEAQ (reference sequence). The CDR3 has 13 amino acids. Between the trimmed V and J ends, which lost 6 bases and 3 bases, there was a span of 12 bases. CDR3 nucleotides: TGTGCCAGCAGTTCAGGTCTTCGCTACGAGCAGTACTTC. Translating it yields CASSSGLRYEQYF.

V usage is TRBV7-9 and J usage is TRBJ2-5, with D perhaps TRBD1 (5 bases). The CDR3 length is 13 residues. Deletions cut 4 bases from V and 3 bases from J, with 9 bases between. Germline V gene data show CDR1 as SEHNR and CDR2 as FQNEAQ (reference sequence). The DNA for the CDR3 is TGTGCCAGCAGCTCGACAGTAGAAGAGACCCAGTACTTC. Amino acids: CASSSTVEETQYF.

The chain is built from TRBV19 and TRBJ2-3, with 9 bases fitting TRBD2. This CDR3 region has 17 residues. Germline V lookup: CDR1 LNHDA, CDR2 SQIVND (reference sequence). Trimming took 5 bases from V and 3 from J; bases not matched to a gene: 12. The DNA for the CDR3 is TGTGCCAGTAGTTCGTGGACTAGCGATCATTTGACAGATACGCAGTATTTT. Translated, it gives CASSSWTSDHLTDTQYF.

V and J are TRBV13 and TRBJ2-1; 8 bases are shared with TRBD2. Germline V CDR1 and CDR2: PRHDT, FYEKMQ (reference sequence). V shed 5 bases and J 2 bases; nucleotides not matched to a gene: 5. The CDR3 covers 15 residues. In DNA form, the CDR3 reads TGTGCCAGCAGCGCCACTAGCGGCCCCTACAATGAGCAGTTCTTC. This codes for CASSATSGPYNEQFF.

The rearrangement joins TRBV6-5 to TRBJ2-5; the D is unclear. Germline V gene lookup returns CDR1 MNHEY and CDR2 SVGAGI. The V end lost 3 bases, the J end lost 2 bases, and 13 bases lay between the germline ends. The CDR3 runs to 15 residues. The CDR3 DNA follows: TGTGCCAGCAGTTATCAGTCGGCAGAACAAGAGACCCAGTACTTC. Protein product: CASSYQSAEQETQYF.

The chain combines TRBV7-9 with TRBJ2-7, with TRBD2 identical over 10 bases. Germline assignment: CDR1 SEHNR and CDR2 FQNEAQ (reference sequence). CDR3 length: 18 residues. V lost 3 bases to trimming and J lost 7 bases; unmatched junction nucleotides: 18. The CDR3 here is CASSFESPGLAVYVEQYF. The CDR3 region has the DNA TGTGCCAGCAGCTTCGAATCCCCCGGACTAGCGGTTTACGTTGAGCAGTACTTC.

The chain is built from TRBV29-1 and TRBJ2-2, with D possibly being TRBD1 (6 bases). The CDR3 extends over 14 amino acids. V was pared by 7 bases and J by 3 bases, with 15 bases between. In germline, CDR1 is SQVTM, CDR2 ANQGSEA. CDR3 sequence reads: CSAIMDRHTGELFF. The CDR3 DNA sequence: TGCAGCGCAATAATGGACAGACACACCGGGGAGCTGTTTTTT.